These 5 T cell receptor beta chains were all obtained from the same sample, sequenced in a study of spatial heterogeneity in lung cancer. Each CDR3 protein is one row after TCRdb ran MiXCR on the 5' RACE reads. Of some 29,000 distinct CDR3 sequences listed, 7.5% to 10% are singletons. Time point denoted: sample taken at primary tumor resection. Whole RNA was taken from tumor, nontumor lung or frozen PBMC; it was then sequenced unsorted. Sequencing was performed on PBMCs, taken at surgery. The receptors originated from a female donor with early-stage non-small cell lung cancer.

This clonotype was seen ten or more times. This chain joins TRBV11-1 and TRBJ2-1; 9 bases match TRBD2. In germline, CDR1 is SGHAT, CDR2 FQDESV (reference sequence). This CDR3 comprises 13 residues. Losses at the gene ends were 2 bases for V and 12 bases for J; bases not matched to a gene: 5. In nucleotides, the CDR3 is TGTGCCAGCAGCTTACCAATAGCGGGAGCGCAGTTCTTC. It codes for CASSLPIAGAQFF.

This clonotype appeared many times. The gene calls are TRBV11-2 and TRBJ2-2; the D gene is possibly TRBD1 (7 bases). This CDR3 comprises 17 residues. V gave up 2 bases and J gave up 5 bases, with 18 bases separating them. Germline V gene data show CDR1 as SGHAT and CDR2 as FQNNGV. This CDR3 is CASSLLIGGAGTGELFF. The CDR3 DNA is TGTGCCAGCAGCTTATTGATAGGGGGCGCGGGGACCGGGGAGCTGTTTTTT.

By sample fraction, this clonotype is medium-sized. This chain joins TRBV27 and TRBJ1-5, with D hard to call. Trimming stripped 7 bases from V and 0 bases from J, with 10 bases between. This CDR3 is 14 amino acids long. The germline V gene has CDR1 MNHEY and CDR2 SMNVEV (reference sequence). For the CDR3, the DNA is TGTGCCAGCATGGCCTGGGGTAGCAATCAGCCCCAGCATTTT. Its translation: CASMAWGSNQPQHF.

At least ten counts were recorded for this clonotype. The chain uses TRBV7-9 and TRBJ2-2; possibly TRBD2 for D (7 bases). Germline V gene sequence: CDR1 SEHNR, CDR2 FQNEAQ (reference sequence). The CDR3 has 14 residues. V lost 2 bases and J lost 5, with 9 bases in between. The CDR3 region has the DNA TGTGCCAGCAGCTTAAGCGGGACAACCGGGGAGCTGTTTTTT. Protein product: CASSLSGTTGELFF.

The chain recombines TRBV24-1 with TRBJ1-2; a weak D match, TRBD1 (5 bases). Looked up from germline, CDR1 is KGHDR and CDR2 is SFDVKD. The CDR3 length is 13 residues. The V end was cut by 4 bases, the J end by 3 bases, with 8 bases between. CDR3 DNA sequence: TGTGCCACCAGTGACGCAGGGTACTATGGCTACACCTTC. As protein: CATSDAGYYGYTF.